This T cell receptor beta chain was sequenced during a study of T cells in Graves' hyperthyroidism and ophthalmopathy. The CDR3 is 15 residues long. V was clipped by 3 bases and J by 9 bases, with 15 bases between them. The V gene's germline CDR1 is ENHRY and CDR2 SYGVKD. RNA transcripts yielded amplified TCR beta CDR3 regions. HTBI primers were employed in a first-round RT-PCR of the TCR CDR3. TCRdb itself ran the multiplex PCR reads through MiXCR, one entry per CDR3 protein. The sample yields nearly 750,000 distinct CDR3 sequences, roughly a third seen once. Many counts were recorded for this clonotype.

J is TRBJ1-6 and V is TRBV10-3; D is uncertain. The sample consisted of blood. The TCR originated in a woman in her thirties or forties with Graves' hyperthyroidism. The CDR3 sequence: CAISEGTSLGSPLHF. CDR3 in DNA: TGTGCCATCAGTGAAGGCACTTCTCTGGGTTCACCCCTCCACTTT.